Sequencing of this T cell receptor (beta chain) was carried out in a study of blood T cells in healthy people across ages. Background on the study: Researchers report that template switching captured about one barcoded beta molecule per two T cells.

Trimming took off 5 bases at V and 4 bases at J, with 12 bases between the two ends. CDR3 length equals 15 residues. Germline V lookup: CDR1 SGHTA, CDR2 FQGNSA. Using a J-beta primer mix together with a sample-barcoded 5' primer, a second PCR was run for roughly 6 to 12 cycles. MiXCR, applied by TCRdb to the 5' RACE reads, yields one record per CDR3 protein. The repertoire includes about 1,500,000 distinct CDR3 sequences, about 28% of them detected once, and 7.7% sits in the top ten. The sequencing input was blood. The TCR was taken from a woman aged 25 to 39 in good health. This chain joins TRBV7-2 and TRBJ1-6, with D perhaps TRBD1 (5 bases). The DNA for the CDR3 is TGTGCCAGCAGCCGCGACAGAAATTATAATTCACCCCTCCACTTT. Protein product: CASSRDRNYNSPLHF.